These 9 T cell receptor beta chains were sequenced from one sample in a study of metastatic and nonmetastatic thyroid tumors. With MiXCR, TCRdb called clones anew from the PCR reads. The data hold approximately 32,000 clones, with around a third observed a single time. Thyroid surgery was performed in patients who had received no treatment beforehand. Specimen: tumor tissue. These receptors were taken from a female donor with papillary thyroid cancer or a benign thyroid nodule (not recorded which). Some clones in this sample may be carry-over from other donors' samples.

Only a few counts were recorded for this clone. This chain connects TRBV28 to TRBJ2-1, with a possible D match to TRBD2 (6 bases). The V gene lost 3 bases and the J gene lost 3 bases, with 9 bases spanning the gap. The V gene's germline CDR1 is MDHEN and CDR2 SYDVKM. The CDR3 runs 14 residues. This CDR3 reads CASSFTGSYNEQFF. As DNA, the CDR3 is TGTGCCAGCAGTTTTACCGGGAGCTACAATGAGCAGTTCTTC.

The chain has TRBV9 and TRBJ2-7; D remains unclear. V was clipped by 5 bases and J by 3 bases, with 18 bases between them. CDR3 length equals 15 residues. The germline V gene encodes CDR1 SGDLS and CDR2 YYNGEE. The CDR3 nucleotides are TGTGCCAGCAGTGGATCGGTGGACCCTCTCTACGAGCAGTACTTC. It codes for CASSGSVDPLYEQYF.

This clone was recorded a few times. The chain uses TRBV6-1 and TRBJ2-7; 8 positions agree with TRBD2. Germline trimming cut 10 bases from V and 4 bases from J; bases unmatched to any gene: 15. The germline CDR1 and CDR2 sequences are MNHNS and SASEGT. CDR3 length: 15 residues. CDR3 nucleotides: TGTGCCACCAGGCAAACCGGGACTAGAGGTTACGAGCAGTACTTC. Its protein is CATRQTGTRGYEQYF.

This sequence joins TRBV20-1 and TRBJ2-1; no clear D. V was pared by 2 bases and J by 3 bases, with 5 bases between. CDR3 length: 12 amino acids. CDR1 and CDR2 from the germline V gene are DFQATT and SNEGSKA (reference sequence). CDR3: CSARPYYNEQFF. CDR3 bases: TGCAGTGCTAGACCTTACTACAATGAGCAGTTCTTC.

A few counts support this clone. This rearrangement joins TRBV28 to TRBJ2-3, with D maybe TRBD2 (6 bases). The CDR3 extends over 15 amino acids. V lost 5 bases and J lost 2, with 14 bases in between. In germline, CDR1 is MDHEN, CDR2 SYDVKM. The CDR3 nucleotides are TGTGCCAGCAGTCCCCGGAGGGAGCTCACAGATACGCAGTATTTT. Protein product: CASSPRRELTDTQYF. Variable domain in full (rest from reference TRBV28 and TRBJ2-3): DVKVTQSSRYLVKRTGEKVFLECVQDMDHENMFWYRQDPGLGLRLIYFSYDVKMKEKGDIPEGYSVSREKKERFSLILESASTNQTSMYLCASSPRRELTDTQYFGPGTRLTVL.

The DNA for the CDR3 is TGCGCCAGCAGCCCGGGACTAGATCCAGATACGCAGTATTTT. Its translation: CASSPGLDPDTQYF. The chain combines TRBV10-1 with TRBJ2-3; the match to TRBD2 covers 8 bases. J lost 4 bases, V lost 6 bases, and 6 bases had no gene match. The CDR3 has 14 amino acids. Germline V gene lookup returns CDR1 WNHNN and CDR2 SYGVQD (reference sequence).

CDR3 coding DNA: TGTGCCAGCACTCCTTCAGATACGCAGTATTTT. Its translation is CASTPSDTQYF. The chain combines TRBV6-1 with TRBJ2-3, with D uncertain. Germline assignment: CDR1 MNHNS and CDR2 SASEGT. The CDR3 runs to 11 residues. V was cut by 7 bases and J by 4 bases, with 6 bases left in between.

This clone has just a few counts. The chain carries TRBV6-7 and TRBJ2-2, with TRBD1 matching 9 bases. TRBV6-7 is designated an ORF whose function remains uncertain. Trimming cost V 0 bases and J 5 bases; bases outside gene matches: 7. The CDR3 extends over 17 amino acids. This chain's CDR3 is CASSYSIPDRGTGELFF. CDR3 DNA sequence: TGTGCCAGCAGTTACTCGATTCCGGACAGGGGAACCGGGGAGCTGTTTTTT.

V usage is TRBV4-1 and J usage is TRBJ2-5; 8 bases fit TRBD2. With V trimmed by 1 base and J by 5 bases, 6 bases remained unmatched. Germline V lookup: CDR1 MGHRA, CDR2 YSYEKL. The CDR3 is 15 residues long. CDR3 DNA sequence: TGCGCCAGCAGCCAAGTATCTAGCGGGTGGGAGACCCAGTACTTC. Encoded protein: CASSQVSSGWETQYF.